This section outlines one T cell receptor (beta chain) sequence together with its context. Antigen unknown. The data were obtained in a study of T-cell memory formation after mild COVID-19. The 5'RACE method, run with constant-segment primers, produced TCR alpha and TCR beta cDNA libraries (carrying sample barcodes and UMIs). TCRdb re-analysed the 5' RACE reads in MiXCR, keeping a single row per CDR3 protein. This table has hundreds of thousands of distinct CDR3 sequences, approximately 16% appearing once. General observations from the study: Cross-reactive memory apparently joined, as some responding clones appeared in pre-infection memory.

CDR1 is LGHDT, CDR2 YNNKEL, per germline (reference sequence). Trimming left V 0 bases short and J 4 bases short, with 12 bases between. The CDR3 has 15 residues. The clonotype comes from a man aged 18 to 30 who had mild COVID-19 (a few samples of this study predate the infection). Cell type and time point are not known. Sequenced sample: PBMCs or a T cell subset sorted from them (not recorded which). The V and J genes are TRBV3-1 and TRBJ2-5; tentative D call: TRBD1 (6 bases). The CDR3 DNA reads TGTGCCAGCAGCCAAGAACAGGGAACCGGAGAGACCCAGTACTTC. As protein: CASSQEQGTGETQYF.